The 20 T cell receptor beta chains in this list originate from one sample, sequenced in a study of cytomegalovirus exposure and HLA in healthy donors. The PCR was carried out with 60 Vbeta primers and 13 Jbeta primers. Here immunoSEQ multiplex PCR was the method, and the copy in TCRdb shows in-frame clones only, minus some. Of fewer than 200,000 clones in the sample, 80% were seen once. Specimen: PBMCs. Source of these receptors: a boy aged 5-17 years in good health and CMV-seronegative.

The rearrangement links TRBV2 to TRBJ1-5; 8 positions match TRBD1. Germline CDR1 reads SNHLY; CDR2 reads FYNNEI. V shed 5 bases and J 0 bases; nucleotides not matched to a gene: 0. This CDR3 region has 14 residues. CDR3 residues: CASSTGGSNQPQHF. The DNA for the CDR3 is TGTGCCAGCAGTACAGGGGGTAGCAATCAGCCCCAGCATTTT.

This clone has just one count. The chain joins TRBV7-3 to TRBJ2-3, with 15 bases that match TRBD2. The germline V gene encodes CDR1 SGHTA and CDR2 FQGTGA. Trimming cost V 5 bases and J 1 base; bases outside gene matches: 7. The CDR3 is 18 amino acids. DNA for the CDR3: TGTGCCAGCAGCCTCCGGACTAGCGGGGGGGCCGGCACAGATACGCAGTATTTT. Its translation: CASSLRTSGGAGTDTQYF.

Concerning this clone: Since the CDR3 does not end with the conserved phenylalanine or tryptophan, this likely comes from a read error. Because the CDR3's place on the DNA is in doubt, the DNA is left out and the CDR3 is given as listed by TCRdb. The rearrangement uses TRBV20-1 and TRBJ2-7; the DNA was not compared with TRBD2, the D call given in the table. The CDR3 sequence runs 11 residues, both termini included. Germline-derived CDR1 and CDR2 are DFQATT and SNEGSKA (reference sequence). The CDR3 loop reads CSVKVAGGRYL.

The CDR3 DNA is TGCGCCAGCAGCCAAGACACCGGGGTGGCCGGGACTCCCGCCAGGCACACTGAAGCTTTCTTT. Amino acid sequence: CASSQDTGVAGTPARHTEAFF. V is TRBV4-1 and J is TRBJ1-1, with D possibly matching TRBD1 (5 bases). The germline CDR1 and CDR2 sequences are MGHRA and YSYEKL. This CDR3 is 21 amino acids long. Between the trimmed V and J ends, which lost 0 bases and 3 bases, there was a span of 29 bases.

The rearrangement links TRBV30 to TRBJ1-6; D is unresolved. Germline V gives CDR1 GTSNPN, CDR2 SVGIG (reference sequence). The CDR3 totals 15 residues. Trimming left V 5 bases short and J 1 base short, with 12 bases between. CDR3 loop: CAWGRGGSYNSPLHF. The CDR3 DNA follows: TGTGCCTGGGGCAGAGGAGGGTCCTATAATTCACCCCTCCACTTT.

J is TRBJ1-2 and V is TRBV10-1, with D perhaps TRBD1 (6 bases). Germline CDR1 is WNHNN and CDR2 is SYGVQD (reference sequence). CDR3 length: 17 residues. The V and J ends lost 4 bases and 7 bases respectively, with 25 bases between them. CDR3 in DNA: TGCGCCAGCAGTGGTTTACCGATGGTGCAGGGGAGGGGTGGCTACACCTTC. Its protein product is CASSGLPMVQGRGGYTF.

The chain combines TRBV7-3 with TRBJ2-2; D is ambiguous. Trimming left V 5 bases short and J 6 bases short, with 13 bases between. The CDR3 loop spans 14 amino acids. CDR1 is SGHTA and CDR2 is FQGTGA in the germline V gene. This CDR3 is CASSSPNSAGELFF. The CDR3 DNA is TGTGCCAGCAGCAGCCCTAATAGTGCCGGGGAGCTGTTTTTT. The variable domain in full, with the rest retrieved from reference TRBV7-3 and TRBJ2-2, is GAGVSQTPSNKVTEKGKYVELRCDPISGHTALYWYRQSLGQGPEFLIYFQGTGAADDSGLPNDRFFAVRPEGSVSTLKIQRTERGDSAVYLCASSSPNSAGELFFGEGSRLTVL.

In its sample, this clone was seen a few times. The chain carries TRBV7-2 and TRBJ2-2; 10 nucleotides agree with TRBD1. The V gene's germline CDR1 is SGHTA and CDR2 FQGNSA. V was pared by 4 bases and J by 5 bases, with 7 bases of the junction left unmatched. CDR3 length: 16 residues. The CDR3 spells CASSWRTGGRTGELFF. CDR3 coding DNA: TGTGCCAGCAGCTGGCGGACAGGGGGTCGGACCGGGGAGCTGTTTTTT. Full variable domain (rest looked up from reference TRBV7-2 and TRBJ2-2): GAGVSQSPSNKVTEKGKDVELRCDPISGHTALYWYRQSLGQGLEFLIYFQGNSAPDKSGLPSDRFSAERTGGSVSTLTIQRTQQEDSAVYLCASSWRTGGRTGELFFGEGSRLTVL.

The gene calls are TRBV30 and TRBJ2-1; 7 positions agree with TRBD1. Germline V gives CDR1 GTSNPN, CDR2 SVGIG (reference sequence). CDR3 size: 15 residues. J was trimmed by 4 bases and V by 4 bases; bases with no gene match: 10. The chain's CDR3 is CAWTPLRGKYNEQFF. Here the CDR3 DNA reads TGTGCCTGGACTCCCCTCAGGGGGAAATACAATGAGCAGTTCTTC.

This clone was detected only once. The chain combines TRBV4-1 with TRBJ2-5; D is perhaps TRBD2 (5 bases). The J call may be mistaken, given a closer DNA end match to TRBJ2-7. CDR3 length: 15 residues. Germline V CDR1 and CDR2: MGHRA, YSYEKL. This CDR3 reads CASSQEVAISYEQYF. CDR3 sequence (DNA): TGCGCCAGCAGCCAAGAGGTAGCGATTTCCTACGAGCAGTACTTC.

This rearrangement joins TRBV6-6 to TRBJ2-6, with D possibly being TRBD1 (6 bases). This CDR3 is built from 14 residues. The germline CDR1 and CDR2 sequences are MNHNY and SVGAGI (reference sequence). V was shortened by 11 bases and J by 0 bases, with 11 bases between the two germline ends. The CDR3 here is CAVEGVSGANVLTF. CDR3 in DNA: TGTGCCGTCGAGGGGGTCTCTGGGGCCAACGTCCTGACTTTC.

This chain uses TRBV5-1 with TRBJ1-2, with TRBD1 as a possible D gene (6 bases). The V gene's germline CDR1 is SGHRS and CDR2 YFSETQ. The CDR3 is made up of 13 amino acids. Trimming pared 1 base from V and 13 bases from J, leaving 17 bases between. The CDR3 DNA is TGCGCCAGCAGCTTGAATCCAGGGGAATGGGGCACCTTC. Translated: CASSLNPGEWGTF.

Written as DNA, the CDR3 is TGCGCCAGCAGCGTAGGACAGGGGGCTAGGACTGAAGCTTTCTTT. Its translation is CASSVGQGARTEAFF. The V gene is TRBV5-1, the J gene TRBJ1-1, with 11 nucleotides matching TRBD1. Looked up from germline, CDR1 is SGHRS and CDR2 is YFSETQ. The CDR3 extends over 15 amino acids. Trimming at V came to 4 bases and at J to 5 bases, leaving 7 bases not matched to a gene. Together with reference TRBV5-1 and TRBJ1-1, the CDR3 gives the full variable domain: KAGVTQTPRYLIKTRGQQVTLSCSPISGHRSVSWYQQTPGQGLQFLFEYFSETQRNKGNFPGRFSGRQFSNSRSEMNVSTLELGDSALYLCASSVGQGARTEAFFGQGTRLTVV.

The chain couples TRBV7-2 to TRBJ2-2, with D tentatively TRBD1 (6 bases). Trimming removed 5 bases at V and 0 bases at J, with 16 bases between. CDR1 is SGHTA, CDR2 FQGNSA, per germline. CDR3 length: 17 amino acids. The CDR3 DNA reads TGTGCCAGCAGCCGTTCCGGGACACAAGCGAACACCGGGGAGCTGTTTTTT. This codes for CASSRSGTQANTGELFF.

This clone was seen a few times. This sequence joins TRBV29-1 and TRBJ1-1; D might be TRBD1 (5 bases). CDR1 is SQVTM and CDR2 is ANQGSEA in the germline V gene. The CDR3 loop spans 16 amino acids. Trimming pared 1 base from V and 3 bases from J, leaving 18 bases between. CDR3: CSVEGWGTDTYTEAFF. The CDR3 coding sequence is TGCAGCGTTGAAGGGTGGGGGACTGACACATACACTGAAGCTTTCTTT. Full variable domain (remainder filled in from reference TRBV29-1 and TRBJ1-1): SAVISQKPSRDICQRGTSLTIQCQVDSQVTMMFWYRQQPGQSLTLIATANQGSEATYESGFVIDKFPISRPNLTFSTLTVSNMSPEDSSIYLCSVEGWGTDTYTEAFFGQGTRLTVV.

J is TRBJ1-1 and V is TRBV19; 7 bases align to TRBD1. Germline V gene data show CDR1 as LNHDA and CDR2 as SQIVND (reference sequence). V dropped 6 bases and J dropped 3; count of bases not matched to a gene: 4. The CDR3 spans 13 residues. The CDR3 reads CASRIRGDTEAFF. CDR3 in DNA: TGTGCCAGTAGGATCAGGGGGGACACTGAAGCTTTCTTT.

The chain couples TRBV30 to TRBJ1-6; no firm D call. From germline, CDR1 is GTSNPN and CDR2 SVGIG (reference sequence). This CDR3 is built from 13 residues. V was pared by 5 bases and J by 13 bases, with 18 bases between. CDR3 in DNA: TGTGCCTGGGGTGGTATGGGAGCGAAGCCCCTCCACTTT. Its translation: CAWGGMGAKPLHF. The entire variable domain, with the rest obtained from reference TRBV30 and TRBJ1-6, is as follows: SQTIHQWPATLVQPVGSPLSLECTVEGTSNPNLYWYRQAAGRGLQLLFYSVGIGQISSEVPQNLSASRPQDRQFILSSKKLLLSDSGFYLCAWGGMGAKPLHFGNGTRLTVT.

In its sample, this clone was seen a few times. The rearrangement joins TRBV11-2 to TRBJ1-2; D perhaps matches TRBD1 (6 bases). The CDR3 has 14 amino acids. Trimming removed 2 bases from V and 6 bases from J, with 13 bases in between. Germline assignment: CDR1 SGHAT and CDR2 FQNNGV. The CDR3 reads CASSLSQGRDGYTF. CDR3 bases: TGTGCCAGCAGCTTATCCCAGGGGCGGGATGGCTACACCTTC.

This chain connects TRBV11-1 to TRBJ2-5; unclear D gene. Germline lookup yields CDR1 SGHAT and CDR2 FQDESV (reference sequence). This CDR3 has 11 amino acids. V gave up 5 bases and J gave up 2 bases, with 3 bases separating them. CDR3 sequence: CASSIQETQYF. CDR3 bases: TGTGCCAGCAGCATACAAGAGACCCAGTACTTC.

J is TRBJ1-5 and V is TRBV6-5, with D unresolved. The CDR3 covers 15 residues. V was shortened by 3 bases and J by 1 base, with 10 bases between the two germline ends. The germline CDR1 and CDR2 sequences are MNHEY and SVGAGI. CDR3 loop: CASSYEGGSNQPQHF. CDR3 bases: TGTGCCAGCAGTTATGAGGGTGGGAGCAATCAGCCCCAGCATTTT.